This TCR beta chain was sequenced during a study of cytomegalovirus exposure and HLA in healthy donors. With respect to this clone: As yet, its antigen is unknown.

Study outcomes and limitations: Reportedly, cytomegalovirus status was diagnosed with high sensitivity and specificity.

The PCR employed 60 Vbeta primers together with 13 Jbeta primers. Study processing details: Roughly 83 million unique TCR beta chains, about 11 million of them shared, were counted by a later analysis. This table comes from immunoSEQ multiplex PCR, and its TCRdb copy is limited to in-frame clones, with some not included. That table furnishes V, J and clone size, whereas the DNA furnished D and trimming. The table includes roughly 190,000 clones, roughly 79% detected once. The source is a young woman in good health and CMV-seropositive. Sequences were obtained from PBMCs.

This CDR3 reads CASRRLGGGTDTQYF. CDR3 coding DNA: TGTGCCAGCAGGCGACTAGGGGGGGGCACAGATACGCAGTATTTT. V and J are TRBV5-4 and TRBJ2-3; possibly TRBD2 for D (7 bases). Trimming removed 5 bases from V and 1 base from J, with 14 bases in between. The CDR3 has 15 residues. Germline values: CDR1 SGHNT, CDR2 YYREEE (reference sequence).